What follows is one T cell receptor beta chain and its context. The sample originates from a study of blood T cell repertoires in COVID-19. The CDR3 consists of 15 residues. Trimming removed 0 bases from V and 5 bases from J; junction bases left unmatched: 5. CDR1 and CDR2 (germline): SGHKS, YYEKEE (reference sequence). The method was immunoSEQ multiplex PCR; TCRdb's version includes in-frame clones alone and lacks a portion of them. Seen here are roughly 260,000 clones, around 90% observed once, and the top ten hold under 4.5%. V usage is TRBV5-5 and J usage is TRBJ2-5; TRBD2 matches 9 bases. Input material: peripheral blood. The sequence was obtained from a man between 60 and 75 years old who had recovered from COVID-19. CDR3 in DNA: TGTGCCAGCAGCTTGGGCCTAGCGGGGTCTGAGACCCAGTACTTC. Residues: CASSLGLAGSETQYF. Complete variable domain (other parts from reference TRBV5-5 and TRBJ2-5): DAGVTQSPTHLIKTRGQQVTLRCSPISGHKSVSWYQQVLGQGPQFIFQYYEKEERGRGNFPDRFSARQFPNYSSELNVNALLLGDSALYLCASSLGLAGSETQYFGPGTRLLVL.